These 19 T cell receptor beta chains were all obtained from the same sample, sequenced in a study of blood T cell repertoires in COVID-19. TCRdb's table, derived via immunoSEQ multiplex PCR, lists solely in-frame clones and lacks some. The sample contains roughly 170,000 clones, roughly 80% of which appear only once. Sequenced sample: peripheral blood. Receptor source: a human donor in a cohort sampled during active COVID-19.

The CDR3 DNA reads TGTGCCAGCAGCTTGGGGCAGTTCTCTGGGGCCAACGTCCTGACTTTC. This encodes CASSLGQFSGANVLTF. The chain is built from TRBV5-4 and TRBJ2-6; D gene uncertain. The CDR3 is 16 residues long. V was trimmed by 0 bases and J by 0 bases, leaving 7 bases between them. Germline V gene lookup returns CDR1 SGHNT and CDR2 YYREEE (reference sequence).

The chain recombines TRBV27 with TRBJ1-6; D may be TRBD1 (6 bases). CDR1 and CDR2 from the germline V gene are MNHEY and SMNVEV (reference sequence). The CDR3 consists of 14 residues. The V gene lost 1 base and the J gene lost 8 bases, with 9 bases spanning the gap. In DNA, the CDR3 is TGTGCCAGCAGTTTATGGGACATGGATTCACCCCTCCACTTT. Translating gives CASSLWDMDSPLHF.

The CDR3 nucleotides are TGTGCCACCAGTGATTTGCGAGTGGGACAGGGCTTCCTTACGAGCACTGAAGCTTTCTTT. It codes for CATSDLRVGQGFLTSTEAFF. V usage is TRBV24-1 and J usage is TRBJ1-1, with TRBD1 matching over 9 bases. This CDR3 has 20 residues. Germline V CDR1 and CDR2: KGHDR, SFDVKD. With 0 bases clipped from V and 4 bases from J, the junction kept 17 bases outside the gene matches.

This sequence joins TRBV9 and TRBJ2-1, with D unclear. This CDR3 contains 15 residues. The ends were cut back, 0 bases at V and 0 bases at J, with 7 bases in the middle. The V gene's germline CDR1 is SGDLS and CDR2 YYNGEE. The CDR3 here is CASSVDRDSYNEQFF. CDR3 in DNA: TGTGCCAGCAGCGTAGACAGAGACTCCTACAATGAGCAGTTCTTC.

This clone showed up just a few times. The CDR3 loop is CASSLFQGDQLFF. The CDR3 region has the DNA TGCGCCAGCAGCTTGTTCCAGGGGGACCAACTGTTTTTT. The chain couples TRBV5-1 to TRBJ1-4, with TRBD1 matching over 7 bases. The CDR3 extends over 13 amino acids. The trim removed 1 base at V and 12 bases at J, leaving 6 bases unmatched. Germline loops: CDR1 SGHRS, CDR2 YFSETQ. Based on the CDR3 plus reference TRBV5-1 and TRBJ1-4, the full variable domain is KAGVTQTPRYLIKTRGQQVTLSCSPISGHRSVSWYQQTPGQGLQFLFEYFSETQRNKGNFPGRFSGRQFSNSRSEMNVSTLELGDSALYLCASSLFQGDQLFFGSGTQLSVL.

This rearrangement joins TRBV9 to TRBJ2-7, with 11 bases aligning to TRBD1. The trim removed 0 bases at V and 2 bases at J, leaving 1 base unmatched. The CDR3 totals 15 residues. Germline V lookup: CDR1 SGDLS, CDR2 YYNGEE. The CDR3 sequence is CASSVGGQGAYEQYF. The CDR3 DNA is TGTGCCAGCAGCGTAGGGGGACAGGGGGCCTACGAGCAGTACTTC.

A single count supports this clone. The chain is built from TRBV19 and TRBJ1-1; D is perhaps TRBD1 (5 bases). The V gene lost 7 bases and the J gene lost 1 base, with 16 bases spanning the gap. Germline lookup yields CDR1 LNHDA and CDR2 SQIVND (reference sequence). CDR3 length: 15 residues. The DNA of the CDR3 is TGTGCCAGTATCCCCGGGGGGACGGGGAACACTGAAGCTTTCTTT. Protein sequence: CASIPGGTGNTEAFF.

In DNA form, the CDR3 reads TGTGCCAGCAGTTCAGGGCTCAGAAACACCATATATTTT. Its protein is CASSSGLRNTIYF. The V and J genes are TRBV6-5 and TRBJ1-3; D is possibly TRBD1 (5 bases). Germline CDR1 reads MNHEY; CDR2 reads SVGAGI. V was cut by 4 bases and J by 5 bases, with 9 bases left in between. The CDR3 runs to 13 residues.

The chain employs TRBV27 and TRBJ1-1; a weak D match, TRBD1 (6 bases). The CDR3 spans 15 residues. V was clipped by 5 bases and J by 1 base, with 14 bases between them. CDR1 is MNHEY and CDR2 is SMNVEV in the germline V gene (reference sequence). This chain's CDR3 is CASSPAGAGNTEAFF. The CDR3 DNA reads TGTGCCAGCAGTCCCGCGGGGGCGGGGAACACTGAAGCTTTCTTT.

This clone was seen only once. This chain's CDR3 is CASSPGSGELFF. The CDR3 nucleotides read TGTGCCAGCAGTCCGGGGTCCGGGGAGCTGTTTTTT. The chain has TRBV27 and TRBJ2-2; D is perhaps TRBD2 (5 bases). CDR3 length equals 12 residues. Germline CDR1 MNHEY, CDR2 SMNVEV (reference sequence). Deletions cut 5 bases from V and 6 bases from J, with 7 bases between.

J is TRBJ2-7 and V is TRBV6-1, with D uncertain. Deletions cut 0 bases from V and 0 bases from J, with 12 bases between. Per the germline V gene, CDR1 is MNHNS and CDR2 is SASEGT. The CDR3 totals 16 residues. The CDR3 loop reads CASSEARFLSSYEQYF. The CDR3 nucleotides are TGTGCCAGCAGTGAAGCGAGATTCCTGAGCTCCTACGAGCAGTACTTC.

The chain carries TRBV6-5 and TRBJ1-2, with 8 positions matching TRBD1. Germline V lookup: CDR1 MNHEY, CDR2 SVGAGI. V was clipped by 6 bases and J by 8 bases; unmatched bases: 11. This CDR3 is built from 14 residues. DNA of the CDR3: TGTGCCAGCAGCCGAAGGGGCAGGGGGCGCGGCTACACCTTC. Residues: CASSRRGRGRGYTF.

The chain is built from TRBV9 and TRBJ1-1; a weak D match, TRBD1 (6 bases). Germline values: CDR1 SGDLS, CDR2 YYNGEE. The V end was cut by 0 bases, the J end by 1 base, with 10 bases between. The CDR3 is 15 amino acids. The CDR3 reads CASSVATGRNTEAFF. The CDR3 region has the DNA TGTGCCAGCAGCGTAGCTACAGGGCGGAACACTGAAGCTTTCTTT.

The count of this clone is one. The chain links TRBV12-3 or TRBV12-4 to TRBJ2-7; D uncertain. This CDR3 comprises 13 residues. Trimming removed 6 bases from V and 7 bases from J, with 16 bases in between. DNA of the CDR3: TGTGCCAGCAGAGTCACGGGTTTAGGTGAGCAGTACTTC. Translated, it gives CASRVTGLGEQYF.

This clone was picked up a small number of times. The chain joins TRBV30 to TRBJ1-2; 11 bases fit TRBD1. There are 16 residues in the CDR3. Germline V gene data show CDR1 as GTSNPN and CDR2 as SVGIG (reference sequence). Germline trimming cut 2 bases from V and 6 bases from J; bases unmatched to any gene: 11. The chain's CDR3 is CAWSSKGQGAWNGYTF. The DNA of the CDR3 is TGTGCCTGGAGTTCTAAAGGACAGGGGGCTTGGAATGGCTACACCTTC.

The J gene is TRBJ2-6, the V gene TRBV19; no clear D. The CDR3 is 16 amino acids. CDR1 and CDR2 (germline): LNHDA, SQIVND (reference sequence). V was pared by 5 bases and J by 1 base, with 12 bases between. The CDR3, as DNA: TGTGCCAGTAGTCCTGAAAGCTATTCTGGGGCCAACGTCCTGACTTTC. Translation gives CASSPESYSGANVLTF.

The chain links TRBV24-1 to TRBJ2-3; perhaps TRBD1 as D (5 bases). Trimming took off 5 bases at V and 8 bases at J, with 10 bases between the two ends. The V gene's germline CDR1 is KGHDR and CDR2 SFDVKD. This CDR3 contains 12 residues. CDR3 in DNA: TGTGCCACCAGTGGTCAAGGGGTTACGCAGTATTTT. It encodes CATSGQGVTQYF.

V gene TRBV18 combines with J gene TRBJ1-4; TRBD1 matches at 9 bases. Per the germline V gene, CDR1 is KGHSH and CDR2 is LQKENI. J gave up 6 bases and V 5 bases, and 4 bases lay outside the gene matches. This CDR3 has 14 amino acids. DNA for the CDR3: TGTGCCAGCTCATACCGGACAGGGGATGAAAAACTGTTTTTT. Its translation: CASSYRTGDEKLFF.

This rearrangement joins TRBV7-3 to TRBJ2-7, with TRBD2 matching 7 bases. Germline lookup yields CDR1 SGHTA and CDR2 FQGTGA. V was pared by 2 bases and J by 3 bases, with 1 base of the junction left unmatched. This CDR3 comprises 13 residues. The CDR3 loop reads CASSLGRDYEQYF. In DNA, the CDR3 is TGTGCCAGCAGCTTAGGGAGGGACTACGAGCAGTACTTC.